This section outlines one TCR beta chain sequence together with its context. As yet, its antigen is unknown. A process of 5'RACE template switching, which added a universal primer site and UMIs, was used to make TCR cDNA. From the 5' RACE reads, TCRdb called clonotypes with MiXCR, one entry per CDR3 protein. The sample has under 600,000 distinct CDR3 sequences, 21% seen once; the top ten hold less than 20%. Trimming took 4 bases from V and 10 from J, leaving 10 bases between them. CDR3 size: 12 residues. Per germline, CDR1 MRHNA and CDR2 SNTAGT. The data are from a study of T cells after yellow fever vaccination. The study's findings and limits: Bulk-population clonotypes that are abundant could appear as contaminants in FACS-sorted repertoires. Clones from primary vaccination mostly reappeared after the booster (96% CD4, just over 85% CD8).

The V and J genes are TRBV6-4 and TRBJ1-4; D perhaps matches TRBD1 (5 bases). The material was PBMCs, obtained about 20 days after the first yellow fever vaccination. The TCR comes from a man between 18 and 35 years old who received the YFV17D yellow fever vaccine. CDR3 DNA sequence: TGTGCCAGCAGTGGGCAGGGAGGAAAACTGTTTTTT. Translation: CASSGQGGKLFF.